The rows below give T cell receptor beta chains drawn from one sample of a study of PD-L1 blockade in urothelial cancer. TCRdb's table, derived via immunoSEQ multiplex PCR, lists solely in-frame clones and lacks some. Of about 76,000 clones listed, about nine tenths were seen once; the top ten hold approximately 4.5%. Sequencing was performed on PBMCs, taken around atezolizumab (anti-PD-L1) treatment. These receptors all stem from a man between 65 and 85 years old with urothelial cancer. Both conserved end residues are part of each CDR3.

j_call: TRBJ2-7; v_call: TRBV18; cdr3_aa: CASSSQTSGRVHEQYF
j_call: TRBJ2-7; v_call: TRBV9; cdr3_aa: CASSPGFGQGLYEQYF
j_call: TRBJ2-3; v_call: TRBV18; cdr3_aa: CASSEGARADTQYF
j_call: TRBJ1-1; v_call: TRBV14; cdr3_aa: CASMAGFANTEAFF
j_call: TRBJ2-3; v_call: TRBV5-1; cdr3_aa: CASGPRPSGADTQYF
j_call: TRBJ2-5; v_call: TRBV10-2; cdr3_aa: CASSPALAGESQETQYF
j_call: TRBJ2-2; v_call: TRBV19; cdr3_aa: CASSPSAGYTGELFF
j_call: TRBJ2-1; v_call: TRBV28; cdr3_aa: CASSYSGRVHNEQFF
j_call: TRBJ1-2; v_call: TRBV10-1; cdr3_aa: CASSGKGGSYTF
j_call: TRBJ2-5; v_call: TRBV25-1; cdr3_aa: CASSGGRDRVQETQYF
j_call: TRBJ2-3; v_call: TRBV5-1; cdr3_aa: CASSLETRGTQYF
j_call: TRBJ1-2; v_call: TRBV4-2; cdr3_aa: CASSQDRRGGGYTF
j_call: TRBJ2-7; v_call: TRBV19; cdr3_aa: CASSLTSGTYEQYF
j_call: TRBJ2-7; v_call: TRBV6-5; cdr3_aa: CASSQSGGGEQYF
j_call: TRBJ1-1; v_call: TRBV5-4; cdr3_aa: CASSLAQGQGSSEAFF
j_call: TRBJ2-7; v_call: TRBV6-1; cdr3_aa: CASSPYYEQYF
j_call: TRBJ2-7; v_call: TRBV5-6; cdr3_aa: CASSLVAGGAGEQYF
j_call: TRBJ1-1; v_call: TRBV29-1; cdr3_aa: CSVTTPMNTEAFF
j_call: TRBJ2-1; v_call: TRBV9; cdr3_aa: CASSRGGGGNEQFF
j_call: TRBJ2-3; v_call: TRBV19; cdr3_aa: CASSISGRADTQYF
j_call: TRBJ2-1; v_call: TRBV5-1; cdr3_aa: CASSLPKTSGSENEQFF
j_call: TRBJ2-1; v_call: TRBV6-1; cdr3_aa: CASSKVSSGITYNEQFF
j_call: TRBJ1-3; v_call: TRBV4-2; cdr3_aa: CASSQEQGSGNTIYF
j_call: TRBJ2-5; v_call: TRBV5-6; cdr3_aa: CASSLVGRGVETQYF